The source of this T cell receptor (beta chain) is a study of read filtering for tumor transcriptome and immune sequencing. Study-level background: Among patients, 17 to 20 were male and approximately 15 female, aged about 47 to 85 (mean roughly 63). Eight or nine patients were R-ISS I, about 16 were R-ISS II, 6 or 7 were R-ISS III. Study-wide results and limits: Without single-read clonotypes, shared clonotype proportions correlated more between IR-seq and RNA-seq. IR-seq captured clonotypes deeper and more reliably than RNA-seq.

This library used around 400 ng RNA and molecular barcoded adaptors spanning alpha/delta and beta/gamma chains. Via MiXCR, TCRdb re-called the reads, giving one row per CDR3 protein. The sample yields around 130,000 distinct CDR3 sequences, 10% to 15% seen once. This clonotype was seen ten or more times. Its target is not known. CDR1 DFQATT and CDR2 SNEGSKA come from the germline V gene (reference sequence). V was clipped by 0 bases and J by 7 bases, with 19 bases between them. The length of the CDR3 is 16 residues. The sequence derives from a donor at least 40 years old with multiple myeloma. The genes are TRBV20-1 and TRBJ2-4; maybe TRBD2 (6 bases). Sequencing used a population of CD138-negative cells sorted from bone marrow. This CDR3 reads CSARDEGTGEGNIQYF. Here the CDR3 DNA reads TGCAGTGCTAGAGATGAGGGGACGGGGGAAGGGAACATTCAGTACTTC.